The 7 T cell receptor beta chains below all came from one sample that was sequenced in a study of human T cells and chemical hapten exposure. MiXCR, applied by TCRdb to the RACE reads, yields one record per CDR3 protein. This table holds roughly 64,000 distinct CDR3 sequences, about 11% found once. Stated time point: pre-sensitization, week 0. The sample's treatment: therapeutic diphenylcyclopropenone sensitization with weekly scalp DPC. Sample: whole blood, taken in connection with sensitization to the hapten diphenylcyclopropenone (DPC). The source of these receptors is a woman in her thirties or forties with alopecia areata. Some clones in this sample may be carry-over from other donors' samples.

This clonotype was detected a few times. This rearrangement joins TRBV19 to TRBJ1-5; the D is unclear. CDR1 is LNHDA and CDR2 is SQIVND in the germline V gene (reference sequence). Trimming stripped 6 bases from V and 1 base from J, with 7 bases between. The CDR3 covers 13 residues. CDR3 sequence: CASRRSSNQPQHF. CDR3 coding DNA: TGTGCCAGTAGGCGCAGCAGCAATCAGCCCCAGCATTTT.

This clonotype showed up many times. This chain connects TRBV29-1 to TRBJ2-2; TRBD2 matches at 13 bases. The ends lost 5 bases at V and 7 bases at J; junction bases unmatched: 7. The CDR3 is made up of 15 amino acids. Germline V gives CDR1 SQVTM, CDR2 ANQGSEA. The CDR3 loop reads CSVPGLAGEFGELFF. The CDR3 DNA follows: TGCAGCGTTCCTGGACTAGCGGGAGAGTTCGGGGAGCTGTTTTTT.

In its sample, this clonotype was seen a few times. The V and J genes are TRBV6-4 and TRBJ2-1; D unresolved. The germline V gene encodes CDR1 MRHNA and CDR2 SNTAGT. The germline V and J ends were trimmed by 2 bases and 5 bases, with 4 bases remaining between them. The CDR3 contains 12 residues. CDR3 residues: CASSDRNNEQFF. The CDR3 DNA reads as TGTGCCAGCAGTGACCGGAACAATGAGCAGTTCTTC.

The V gene is TRBV20-1, the J gene TRBJ2-5; TRBD2 agrees at 9 bases. The CDR3 sequence is 13 residues long. After removal of 2 bases from V and 2 bases from J, the junction contained 0 bases not matched to a gene. Germline V gene lookup returns CDR1 DFQATT and CDR2 SNEGSKA (reference sequence). CDR3 sequence: CSARLAGQETQYF. The CDR3 nucleotides read TGCAGTGCTAGACTAGCGGGACAAGAGACCCAGTACTTC.

In this sample, this clonotype turned up many times. The chain recombines TRBV5-6 with TRBJ2-7; D remains unclear. Trimming cost V 1 base and J 1 base, with 9 bases left between them. The CDR3 covers 14 residues. Germline V gene sequence: CDR1 SGHDT, CDR2 YYEEEE. The CDR3 loop reads CASSLFAPSYEQYF. The CDR3 coding sequence is TGTGCCAGCAGCTTGTTTGCTCCTTCCTACGAGCAGTACTTC.

This clonotype turned up a few times. The rearrangement joins TRBV2 to TRBJ2-6, with 8 bases lining up with TRBD1. The CDR3 contains 16 residues. Trimming at V came to 5 bases and at J to 0 bases, leaving 3 bases not matched to a gene. Germline CDR1 reads SNHLY; CDR2 reads FYNNEI. The CDR3 spells CASSWTGSSGANVLTF. Written as DNA, the CDR3 is TGTGCCAGCAGTTGGACAGGGAGCTCTGGGGCCAACGTCCTGACTTTC. Combining the CDR3 with reference TRBV2 and TRBJ2-6 gives the whole variable domain EPEVTQTPSHQVTQMGQEVILRCVPISNHLYFYWYRQILGQKVEFLVSFYNNEISEKSEIFDDQFSVERPDGSNFTLKIRSTKLEDSAMYFCASSWTGSSGANVLTFGAGSRLTVL.

The genes are TRBV29-1 and TRBJ2-1, with D tentatively TRBD1 or TRBD2 (6 bases each). Germline values: CDR1 SQVTM, CDR2 ANQGSEA. The CDR3 has 11 amino acids. The CDR3 coding sequence is TGCACGACGGGGGCGTACAATGAGCAGTTCTTC. Its protein is CTTGAYNEQFF.